This T cell receptor (beta chain) comes out of a study of memory B cells and T cells in multiple sclerosis. Assay used: immunoSEQ multiplex PCR; TCRdb lists only in-frame clones, some missing. The table records 35,000 to 55,000 clones, over 70% of them present only once. Stimulus-free culture yielded autoproliferating CFSE-dim and non-proliferating CFSE-high T cells, each sequenced separately. Pooled replicate wells came from around 5x10^7 CFSE-labeled PBMCs cultured about seven days without stimulus. CFSE at approximately 0.5 uM labeled the PBMCs, which were then cultured unstimulated. Worth noting for this clone: Antigen specificity is unknown.

Germline V gene lookup returns CDR1 MGHRA and CDR2 YSYEKL. Trimming took 1 base from V and 4 from J, leaving 8 bases between them. The CDR3 is 15 residues long. Study results and limitations: Compartments had unequal clone-set sizes, affecting shared clonotype counts.

This rearrangement joins TRBV4-1 to TRBJ1-6, with D hard to call. Sequences were obtained from PBMCs from blood kept in culture. The source is a human donor with multiple sclerosis. The CDR3: CASSQVAGYNSPLHF. For the CDR3, the DNA is TGCGCCAGCAGCCAAGTTGCCGGATATAATTCACCCCTCCACTTT.